Sequencing of this TCR beta chain was carried out in a study of early T cells in non-severe SARS-CoV-2 infection. The CDR3 totals 13 residues. The germline V and J ends were trimmed by 3 bases and 5 bases, with 10 bases remaining between them. Germline CDR1 and CDR2: ENHRY and SYGVKD. The library protocol tagged individual cDNA molecules with unique molecular identifiers. TCRdb itself ran the 5' RACE reads through MiXCR, one entry per CDR3 protein. The sample carries around 58,000 distinct CDR3 sequences, about 7.7% recorded once. The J gene is TRBJ2-5, the V gene TRBV10-3, with D unclear. Here the sequenced sample was whole blood, taken at baseline. This receptor was taken from an adult who was a healthcare worker with PCR-confirmed SARS-CoV-2 infection or an uninfected control (not recorded which). DNA of the CDR3: TGTGCCATCAGTGATGGGTCTGCTGAGACCCAGTACTTC. Its translation: CAISDGSAETQYF.